A selection of T cell receptor beta chains follows, all from one sample in a study of T cell responses to AZD1222 COVID-19 vaccine. Clones were sequenced by immunoSEQ multiplex PCR, and TCRdb holds only the in-frame ones, with some missing. The sample contains tens of thousands of clones, approximately 87% of which appear only once. Sequenced material: peripheral blood, taken 28 days after the second AZD1222 dose. The receptors originated from an adult who received the AZD1222 COVID-19 vaccine. The CDR3 runs from the conserved cysteine through the conserved F or W. The D gene is left open where the match is weak. For some rows the clone size is stated as once, few or many, or as a class when expanded; others skip it.

V gene: TRBV7-9
clone size: -
D gene: -
J gene: TRBJ1-2
CDR3 protein: CASSTGERYGYTF
CDR3 DNA: TGTGCCAGCAGCACAGGAGAGAGATATGGCTACACCTTC

V gene: TRBV25-1
clone size: once
D gene: -
J gene: TRBJ2-7
CDR3 protein: CASTGPGGGQYF
CDR3 DNA: TGTGCCAGCACAGGGCCTGGGGGTGGGCAGTACTTC

V gene: TRBV3-1/TRBV3-2
clone size: -
D gene: TRBD2
J gene: TRBJ2-5
CDR3 protein: CASKLAGETQYF
CDR3 DNA: TGTGCCAGCAAACTAGCGGGAGAGACCCAGTACTTC

V gene: TRBV7-2
clone size: -
D gene: -
J gene: TRBJ2-1
CDR3 protein: CASSLALGDEQFF
CDR3 DNA: TGTGCCAGCAGCTTAGCGTTAGGGGATGAGCAGTTCTTC

V gene: TRBV6-5
clone size: -
D gene: -
J gene: TRBJ2-7
CDR3 protein: CASSRRGYEQYF
CDR3 DNA: TGTGCCAGCAGTCGAAGGGGCTACGAGCAGTACTTC

V gene: TRBV11-3
clone size: -
D gene: -
J gene: TRBJ1-6
CDR3 protein: CASSSDRNSPLHF
CDR3 DNA: TGTGCCAGCAGCTCAGACAGGAATTCACCCCTCCACTTT

V gene: TRBV7-9
clone size: -
D gene: TRBD1
J gene: TRBJ1-6
CDR3 protein: CASSFGTGQGHSPLHF
CDR3 DNA: TGTGCCAGCAGCTTCGGGACAGGTCAAGGGCATTCACCCCTCCACTTT

V gene: TRBV28
clone size: -
D gene: TRBD2
J gene: TRBJ2-5
CDR3 protein: CASSRAGGPETQYF
CDR3 DNA: TGTGCCAGCAGTAGGGCGGGAGGGCCAGAGACCCAGTACTTC

V gene: TRBV10-1
clone size: few
D gene: TRBD2
J gene: TRBJ2-7
CDR3 protein: CASSSVGSGVYEQYF
CDR3 DNA: TGCGCCAGCAGTTCGGTCGGTAGCGGGGTATACGAGCAGTACTTC

V gene: TRBV5-6
clone size: -
D gene: -
J gene: TRBJ2-2
CDR3 protein: CASSGYARSLSGELFF
CDR3 DNA: TGTGCCAGCAGCGGGTACGCAAGGAGTCTGTCCGGGGAGCTGTTTTTT

V gene: TRBV11-3
clone size: -
D gene: -
J gene: TRBJ2-5
CDR3 protein: CASSPRLAIHQETQYF
CDR3 DNA: TGTGCCAGCAGCCCCCGCCTAGCTATTCACCAAGAGACCCAGTACTTC

V gene: TRBV10-2
clone size: -
D gene: TRBD1
J gene: TRBJ1-5
CDR3 protein: CASSDTGDQPQHF
CDR3 DNA: TGCGCCAGCAGTGACACAGGGGATCAGCCCCAGCATTTT

V gene: TRBV9
clone size: -
D gene: TRBD2
J gene: TRBJ2-5
CDR3 protein: CASSVRGGVEETQYF
CDR3 DNA: TGTGCCAGCAGCGTACGGGGGGGCGTAGAAGAGACCCAGTACTTC

V gene: TRBV6-2/TRBV6-3
clone size: -
D gene: TRBD2
J gene: TRBJ2-7
CDR3 protein: CASSYSRLAGYEQYF
CDR3 DNA: TGTGCCAGCAGTTACTCACGACTAGCGGGCTACGAGCAGTACTTC

V gene: TRBV6-2/TRBV6-3
clone size: -
D gene: -
J gene: TRBJ1-1
CDR3 protein: CASSFARGETEAFF
CDR3 DNA: TGTGCCAGCAGTTTTGCGAGGGGCGAGACTGAAGCTTTCTTT

V gene: TRBV24-1
clone size: -
D gene: -
J gene: TRBJ2-1
CDR3 protein: CATSDFVGEQFF
CDR3 DNA: TGTGCCACCAGTGATTTCGTAGGTGAGCAGTTCTTC

V gene: TRBV2
clone size: -
D gene: TRBD1
J gene: TRBJ2-5
CDR3 protein: CASRGTGTVIETQYF
CDR3 DNA: TGTGCCAGCAGGGGAACCGGGACAGTAATAGAGACCCAGTACTTC

V gene: TRBV5-1
clone size: few
D gene: -
J gene: TRBJ2-7
CDR3 protein: CASSLDDQTLKDSYEQYF
CDR3 DNA: TGCGCCAGCAGCTTGGATGACCAGACCCTAAAAGACTCCTACGAGCAGTACTTC

V gene: TRBV2
clone size: -
D gene: TRBD1
J gene: TRBJ1-5
CDR3 protein: CASRGDSSSQHF
CDR3 DNA: TGTGCCAGCAGAGGGGACAGTTCATCCCAGCATTTT

V gene: TRBV2
clone size: few
D gene: -
J gene: TRBJ2-5
CDR3 protein: CASSLPGFALETQYF
CDR3 DNA: TGTGCCAGCAGTTTGCCGGGGTTCGCCTTGGAGACCCAGTACTTC

V gene: TRBV10-2
clone size: -
D gene: -
J gene: TRBJ2-7
CDR3 protein: CASSQEREVGKQYF
CDR3 DNA: TGCGCCAGCAGTCAGGAGAGGGAAGTCGGGAAGCAGTACTTC

V gene: TRBV5-6
clone size: -
D gene: -
J gene: TRBJ2-2
CDR3 protein: CASHRTTGELFF
CDR3 DNA: TGTGCCAGCCATAGAACAACCGGGGAGCTGTTTTTT

V gene: TRBV5-6
clone size: -
D gene: -
J gene: TRBJ1-1
CDR3 protein: CASSPGAAAAFF
CDR3 DNA: TGTGCCAGCAGCCCCGGGGCGGCCGCCGCTTTCTTT

V gene: TRBV11-3
clone size: -
D gene: TRBD2
J gene: TRBJ2-7
CDR3 protein: CASSRTSGSYEQYF
CDR3 DNA: TGTGCCAGCAGCCGGACTAGCGGCTCCTACGAGCAGTACTTC

V gene: TRBV5-1
clone size: -
D gene: -
J gene: TRBJ2-3
CDR3 protein: CASSFGAGDTQYF
CDR3 DNA: TGCGCCAGCAGCTTCGGGGCGGGGGATACGCAGTATTTT

V gene: TRBV6-6
clone size: -
D gene: -
J gene: TRBJ1-5
CDR3 protein: CASSYSRVGNQPQHF
CDR3 DNA: TGTGCCAGCAGTTACTCTCGGGTGGGCAATCAGCCCCAGCATTTT

V gene: TRBV7-2
clone size: -
D gene: TRBD2
J gene: TRBJ2-1
CDR3 protein: CASSLVGGGNEQFF
CDR3 DNA: TGTGCCAGCAGCTTAGTGGGCGGGGGCAATGAGCAGTTCTTC

V gene: TRBV9
clone size: -
D gene: -
J gene: TRBJ2-5
CDR3 protein: CASSVAPKETQYF
CDR3 DNA: TGTGCCAGCAGCGTAGCTCCGAAAGAGACCCAGTACTTC

V gene: TRBV10-3
clone size: -
D gene: -
J gene: TRBJ1-6
CDR3 protein: CAIGDLGNSPLHF
CDR3 DNA: TGTGCCATCGGGGACCTGGGAAATTCACCCCTCCACTTT